This T cell receptor beta chain was retrieved from a study of T cells in Graves' hyperthyroidism and ophthalmopathy (dated by TCRdb to about 2019). The study in broad terms: To identify TCR V-J signatures that set the groups apart, the researchers used a discovery cohort of 100 patients, made up of around 42 with Graves' ophthalmopathy and about 60 with stable Graves' hyperthyroidism. An independent validation cohort of under 20 hyperthyroidism patients and roughly 16 patients who later progressed to ophthalmopathy tested prospective prediction of ophthalmopathy. The roughly 91 discovery patients were randomly split 7:3 into training and test sets. In addition, the study compared T-cell repertoires in thyroid tissue and in blood from five to seven Graves' hyperthyroidism patients. Once sampling was done, hyperthyroidism patients were given methimazole at a starting dose of 30 mg daily, whereas ophthalmopathy patients were given high-dose intravenous methylprednisolone. The paper reports TCR Vbeta CDR3 sequencing of more than 120 peripheral blood samples: under 45 ophthalmopathy, under 85 hyperthyroidism and approximately 17 progressor patients.

This clonotype was picked up a small number of times. The antigen it recognizes is unknown. Base qualities were left out, and no much larger clone turns up one base away. Patients with uncontrolled infections, other autoimmune diseases, pregnancy or lactation were excluded. Diagnoses were established on the basis of clinical symptoms, serum thyroxine and TRAb, thyroid ultrasound, and orbital computed tomography. Trizol reagent was used to extract total RNA, and RNA quality was then checked on an Agilent 2100 Bioanalyzer. What the authors observed across the whole study: No statistical method was used to fix the sample size in advance, and group allocation was not hidden from the investigators. A 13 V-J signature model separated ophthalmopathy from stable hyperthyroidism, with just over 85% sensitivity and about 81% specificity in cross-validation and 80%/75% in testing. In validation, progression to ophthalmopathy was predicted by the model with 70.59% sensitivity and 72.22% specificity, a median of about 6.4 months before onset. Blood samples also contained most of the expanded thyroid clonotypes (frequency above 0.001), which suggests that blood repertoires may reflect thyroid immune responses.

V and J lose 1 base and 0 bases, and a span of 12 bases separates them. CDR1 and CDR2 are drawn from the germline V gene (reference sequence): SEHNR, FQNEAQ. The CDR3 spans 16 residues, from the cysteine through the phenylalanine. The DNA shown is the 48-base CDR3, in frame from base 1. The TCR beta CDR3 regions were amplified from the RNA transcripts. For the first round of RT-PCR on the TCR CDR3, the HTBI primer set was used together with the Qiagen OneStep RT-PCR kit. A second multiplex PCR round built the libraries, followed by size selection and purification. Paired-end sequencing of the libraries was performed with 100 bp reads on an Illumina HiSeq2000. Per the source publication's procedure: SOAPnuke was used to process the raw data, throwing out any read that contained adapters or uncalled bases, had a mean Phred below 15, or lacked an exact constant-primer or identifier match. High-quality paired reads were merged using COPE v1.2.5, and each unique nucleotide sequence was defined as a clonotype. Clonotypes were aligned to IMGT TRBV, TRBD and TRBJ reference segments using MiTCR v1.1. The analysis included only V-J combinations with a frequency above 0.0001, which together covered 99% to 99.2% of the repertoires. The TCS score was defined as F50 (clonal expansion) divided by E x V (chaos), with BLOSUM62-based TCRdist calculated between CDR3 peptides within each V-J. Welch's t-statistics and random forest reduced roughly 500 V-J features to 13, which were used in a naive Bayes classifier (R e1071). The Morisita-Horn index was used to measure how similar the thyroid and blood repertoires were. The raw public reads went through TCRdb reprocessing: fastp at Q25, MiXCR clone calling, in-frame beta chains kept. Each CDR3 protein appears once, grouped with its most common genes and DNA. The V and J calls were not made by the authors but by TCRdb's processing. Recorded for this sample are 600,000 to 700,000 distinct CDR3 sequences; 45% of them occurred a single time. The ten biggest clones cover approximately 6.8% of the sample.

Sequencing was done on a sample of peripheral blood or thyroid tissue (not recorded which). The sequence was obtained from an adult man with Graves' disease, either hyperthyroidism or ophthalmopathy (not recorded which). The V and J genes are TRBV7-9 and TRBJ1-2; a weak D assignment points to TRBD1 (6 bases agree). The DNA sequence is as follows: TGTGCCAGCAGCTTAGTTTCGGACAGCTCTAACTATGGCTACACCTTC. Its translation reads: CASSLVSDSSNYGYTF.